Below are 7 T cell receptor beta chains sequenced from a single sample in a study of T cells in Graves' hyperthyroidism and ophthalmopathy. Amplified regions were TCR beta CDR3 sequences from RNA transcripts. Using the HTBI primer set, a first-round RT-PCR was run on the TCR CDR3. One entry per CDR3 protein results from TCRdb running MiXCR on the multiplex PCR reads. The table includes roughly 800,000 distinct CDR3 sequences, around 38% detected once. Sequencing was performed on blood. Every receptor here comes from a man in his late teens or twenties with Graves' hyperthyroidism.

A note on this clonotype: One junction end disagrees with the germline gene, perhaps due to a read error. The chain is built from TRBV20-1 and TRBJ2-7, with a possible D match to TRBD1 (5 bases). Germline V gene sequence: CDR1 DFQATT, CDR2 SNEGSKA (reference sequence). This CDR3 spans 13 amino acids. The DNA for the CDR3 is TGCAGTGCTAGAGTCAAAGGGGATGAGACCCAGTGCTTC. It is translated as CSARVKGDETQCF.

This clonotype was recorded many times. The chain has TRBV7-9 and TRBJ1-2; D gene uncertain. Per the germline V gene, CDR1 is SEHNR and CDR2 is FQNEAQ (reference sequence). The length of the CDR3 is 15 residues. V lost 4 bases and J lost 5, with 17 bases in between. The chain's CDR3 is CASSSEEGSGYGYTF. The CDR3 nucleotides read TGTGCCAGCAGCTCGGAGGAGGGTTCGGGGTATGGCTACACCTTC.

CDR3 nucleotide sequence: TGTGCCAGTAAAGTATCTGCGACCGACCAGAGCTCCTATAATTCACCCCTCCACTTT. It yields the protein CASKVSATDQSSYNSPLHF. V gene TRBV19 combines with J gene TRBJ1-6; no definite D call. CDR1 and CDR2 (germline): LNHDA, SQIVND (reference sequence). The ends were cut back, 7 bases at V and 0 bases at J, with 22 bases in the middle. CDR3 length equals 19 residues.

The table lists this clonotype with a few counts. The CDR3 reads CASSDGTGAWGYTF. The CDR3, as DNA: TGTGCCAGCAGTGACGGGACAGGGGCTTGGGGCTACACCTTC. V and J are TRBV6-4 and TRBJ1-2, with TRBD1 identical over 10 bases. Trimming at V came to 2 bases and at J to 8 bases, leaving 5 bases not matched to a gene. This CDR3 has 14 residues. CDR1 and CDR2 (germline): MRHNA, SNTAGT.

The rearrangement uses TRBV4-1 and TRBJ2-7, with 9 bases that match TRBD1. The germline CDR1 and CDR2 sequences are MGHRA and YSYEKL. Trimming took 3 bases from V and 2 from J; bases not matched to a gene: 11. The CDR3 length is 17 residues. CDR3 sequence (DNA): TGCGCCAGCAGCCAGGAACCCCCCGGGACAGGGCCCTACGAGCAGTACTTC. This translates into CASSQEPPGTGPYEQYF.

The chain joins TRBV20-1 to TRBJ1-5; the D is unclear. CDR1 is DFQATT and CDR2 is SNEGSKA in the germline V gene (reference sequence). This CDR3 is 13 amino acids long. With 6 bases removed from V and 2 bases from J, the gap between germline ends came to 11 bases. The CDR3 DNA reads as TGCAGTGCAACCCCGGTGGGCAATCAGCCCCAGCATTTT. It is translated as CSATPVGNQPQHF.

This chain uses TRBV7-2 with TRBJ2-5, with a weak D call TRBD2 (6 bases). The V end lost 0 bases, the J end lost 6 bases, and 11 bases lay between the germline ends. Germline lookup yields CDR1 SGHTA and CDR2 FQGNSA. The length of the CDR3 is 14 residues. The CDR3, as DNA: TGTGCCAGCAGCTTAGCAGGAGGGAAAAAGACCCAGTACTTC. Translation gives CASSLAGGKKTQYF.